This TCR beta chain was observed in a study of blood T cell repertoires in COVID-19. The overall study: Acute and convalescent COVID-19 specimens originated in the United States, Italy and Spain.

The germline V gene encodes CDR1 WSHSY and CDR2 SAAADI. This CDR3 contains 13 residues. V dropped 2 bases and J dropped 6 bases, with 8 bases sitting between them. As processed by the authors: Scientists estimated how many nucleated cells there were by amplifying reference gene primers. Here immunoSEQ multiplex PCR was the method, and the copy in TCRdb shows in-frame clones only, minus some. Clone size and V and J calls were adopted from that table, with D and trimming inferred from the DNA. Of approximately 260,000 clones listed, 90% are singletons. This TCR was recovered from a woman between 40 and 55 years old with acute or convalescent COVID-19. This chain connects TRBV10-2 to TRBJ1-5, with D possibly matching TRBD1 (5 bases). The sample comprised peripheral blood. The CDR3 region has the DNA TGCGCCAGCAGTGAGGCTAGGGGTCAGCCCCAGCATTTT. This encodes CASSEARGQPQHF.